This paragraph covers one T cell receptor (beta chain) sequence. Its antigen is still unknown. This specimen belongs to a study of beta chain features in type 1 diabetes. Background on the study: Across the samples, roughly 98,000,000 sorted cells were examined in total.

The CDR3 sequence is 13 residues long. Germline CDR1 SGHTA, CDR2 FQGNSA. Trimming took 2 bases from V and 4 from J, leaving 7 bases between them. CD45RO/CCR7/CD25/CD127/CD95/CD27 separated CD4+ naive, central memory, regulatory and stem cell-like memory cells by sorting. Sorted populations all had greater than 95% purity. TCRB transcripts that were expressed got sequenced, as all of the isolated RNA had been reverse transcribed. Clones were sequenced by immunoSEQ multiplex PCR, and TCRdb holds only the in-frame ones, with some missing. The sample comprises about 350,000 clones, about 19% of which are singletons, and under 0.055% rests with the top ten. The study, taken as a whole, reports: PCR, the amplification step, might favor shorter templates, equally in patients and controls.

The sample comprised naive CD4+ T cells from blood. The clonotype was recovered from a woman between 18 and 29 years old in good health. V usage is TRBV7-2 and J usage is TRBJ2-3; no clear D gene. The CDR3 here is CASSLNRADTQYF. The DNA of the CDR3 is TGTGCCAGCAGCTTAAACCGAGCAGATACGCAGTATTTT.